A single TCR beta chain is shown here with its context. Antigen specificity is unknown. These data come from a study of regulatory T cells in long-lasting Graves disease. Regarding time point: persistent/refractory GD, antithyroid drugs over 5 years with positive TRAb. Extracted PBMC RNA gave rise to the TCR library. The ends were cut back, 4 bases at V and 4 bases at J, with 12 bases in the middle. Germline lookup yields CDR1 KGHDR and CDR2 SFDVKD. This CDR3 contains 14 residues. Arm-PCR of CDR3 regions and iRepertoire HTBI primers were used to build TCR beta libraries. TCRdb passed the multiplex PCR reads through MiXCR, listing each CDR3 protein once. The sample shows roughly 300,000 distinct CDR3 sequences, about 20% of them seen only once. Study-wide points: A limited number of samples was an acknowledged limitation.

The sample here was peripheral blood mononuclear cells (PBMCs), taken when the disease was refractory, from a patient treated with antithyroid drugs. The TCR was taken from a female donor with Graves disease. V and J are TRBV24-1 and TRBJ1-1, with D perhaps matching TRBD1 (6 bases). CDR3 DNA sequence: TGTGCCACCAGTGAGGGAGGGGGAAGCACTGAAGCTTTCTTT. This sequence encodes CATSEGGGSTEAFF.